Listed below are T cell receptor beta chains from one sample, sequenced in a study of CDR3 diversity in severe acne. TCRdb fed the PCR reads into MiXCR, producing one record per CDR3 protein. The repertoire consists of 100,000 or so distinct CDR3 sequences, with about half occurring once and the leading ten covering around 12%. Sequencing used blood. The receptors shown here come from a male donor with acne. CDR3s include the opening cysteine and the closing phenylalanine or tryptophan. A D gene is named only where the DNA matches it firmly. Where a row states a size, it is once, few, many or the class of an expanded clone; other rows omit it.

size,D,V,J,DNA,CDR3
once,-,TRBV19,TRBJ1-5,TGTGCCAGTAGTTCCGCAGCTTATAGCAATCAGCCCCAGCATTTT,CASSSAAYSNQPQHF
-,TRBD2,TRBV25-1,TRBJ2-1,TGTGCCATCCCGGGACTAGCGGGAGACAATGAGCAGTTCTTC,CAIPGLAGDNEQFF
-,TRBD2,TRBV29-1,TRBJ2-7,TGCAGCGTCCTAGTCTTCCTAGCGGGAGGGCCCCACGAGCAGTACTTC,CSVLVFLAGGPHEQYF
many,-,TRBV5-1,TRBJ1-1,TGCGCCAGCAGCTTGTGGGGGAGGGACACTGAAGCTTTCTTT,CASSLWGRDTEAFF
-,-,TRBV24-1,TRBJ2-1,TGTGCCACCGGTGTAGTCAGTCACAATGAGCAGTCCTTC,CATGVVSHNEQSF
-,-,TRBV12-3/TRBV12-4,TRBJ1-4,TGTGCCAGCAGTTTAGCGTGGGCAGGGGAGGAATATGAAAAACTGTTTTTT,CASSLAWAGEEYEKLFF
many,-,TRBV29-1,TRBJ2-1,TGCAGCGTCCACGGGCTAGCAGGGCACAATGAGCAGTTCTTC,CSVHGLAGHNEQFF
-,-,TRBV10-3,TRBJ2-2,TGTGCCAGCAGTTACTCGAGGACAAACACCGGGGAGCTGTTTTTT,CASSYSRTNTGELFF
-,TRBD2,TRBV4-2,TRBJ2-3,TGTGCCAGCAGCCAAGAAGGGACTAGCGCAGATACGCAGTATTTT,CASSQEGTSADTQYF
medium-sized,-,TRBV15,TRBJ2-7,TGTGCCACCAGCAGAGAGGGGGGTTACGAGCAGTACTTC,CATSREGGYEQYF
-,-,TRBV20-1,TRBJ2-3,TGCAGGGGCGGGTCAGATACGCAGTATTTT,CRGGSDTQYF
-,-,TRBV3-1,TRBJ1-3,TGTGCCAGCAGCCAAGGCAGGGGAAACACCATATATTTT,CASSQGRGNTIYF